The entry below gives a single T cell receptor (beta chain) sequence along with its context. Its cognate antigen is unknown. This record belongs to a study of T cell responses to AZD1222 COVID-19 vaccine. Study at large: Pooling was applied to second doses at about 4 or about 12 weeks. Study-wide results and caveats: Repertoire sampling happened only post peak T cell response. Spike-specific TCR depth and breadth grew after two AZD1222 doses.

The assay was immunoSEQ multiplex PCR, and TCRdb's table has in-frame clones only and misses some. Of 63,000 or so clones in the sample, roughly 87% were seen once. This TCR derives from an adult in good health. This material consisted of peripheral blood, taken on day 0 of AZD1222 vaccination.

CDR3 nucleotide sequence: TGTGCCAGCTCCCCTAGGGCTCCAGGGCCCTACAATGAGCAGTTCTTC. As protein: CASSPRAPGPYNEQFF. The chain links TRBV18 to TRBJ2-1; D may be TRBD1 (5 bases). This CDR3 is 16 amino acids long. From germline, CDR1 is KGHSH and CDR2 LQKENI. Between the trimmed V and J ends, which lost 6 bases and 2 bases, there was a span of 17 bases.